Each of the 16 T cell receptor beta chains below was sequenced from the same sample in a study of T cell responses to AZD1222 COVID-19 vaccine. Some clones are missing from TCRdb's copy, which holds only in-frame ones; the method was immunoSEQ multiplex PCR. The data show 90,000 to 130,000 clones, approximately 84% seen once. Specimen: peripheral blood, collected on day 0 of AZD1222 vaccination. These receptors originate from an adult in good health.

This clone was seen a few times. The chain links TRBV28 to TRBJ1-6; D call uncertain. Trimming removed 6 bases from V and 4 bases from J, with 16 bases in between. Germline CDR1 is MDHEN and CDR2 is SYDVKM. There are 16 residues in the CDR3. CDR3 sequence reads: CASSQPFSTYNSPLHF. Written as DNA, the CDR3 is TGTGCCAGCAGCCAACCCTTTTCTACTTATAATTCACCCCTCCACTTT.

The chain is built from TRBV7-2 and TRBJ2-2; D unclear. Germline CDR1 and CDR2: SGHTA and FQGNSA. The CDR3 extends over 14 amino acids. V was clipped by 5 bases and J by 4 bases, with 11 bases between them. In nucleotides, the CDR3 is TGTGCCAGCAGCACCGACCTAGTCACCGGGGAGCTGTTTTTT. As protein: CASSTDLVTGELFF.

This chain connects TRBV7-2 to TRBJ1-2, with D perhaps TRBD1 (5 bases). The CDR3 has 14 amino acids. Germline CDR1 and CDR2: SGHTA and FQGNSA. The V end was cut by 5 bases, the J end by 6 bases, with 16 bases between. The CDR3 DNA reads TGTGCCAGCAGCCCTCAGGGTTTCGTGGATGGCTACACCTTC. As protein: CASSPQGFVDGYTF.

The chain uses TRBV2 and TRBJ1-5, with 7 bases matching TRBD1. With V trimmed by 6 bases and J by 2 bases, 7 bases remained unmatched. From germline, CDR1 is SNHLY and CDR2 FYNNEI. The CDR3 totals 15 residues. The CDR3 DNA reads TGTGCCAGCAGAGACAGGGTTAGTGGCAATCAGCCCCAGCATTTT. It translates to CASRDRVSGNQPQHF.

A single count supports this clone. V usage is TRBV5-1 and J usage is TRBJ2-2; 11 nucleotides align to TRBD2. The CDR3 totals 17 residues. Looked up from germline, CDR1 is SGHRS and CDR2 is YFSETQ. V gave up 4 bases and J gave up 5 bases; unmatched junction bases: 10. DNA of the CDR3: TGCGCCAGCAGCACGAAAGGACTAGCGGGTTGGACCGGGGAGCTGTTTTTT. It yields the protein CASSTKGLAGWTGELFF.

The chain employs TRBV6-6 and TRBJ1-3, with D possibly TRBD1 on 6 matching bases. This CDR3 is 15 amino acids long. In germline, CDR1 is MNHNY, CDR2 SVGAGI (reference sequence). Trimming left V 5 bases short and J 0 bases short, with 11 bases between. The CDR3 DNA follows: TGTGCCAGCAGTCCAACAGGGAACTCTGGAAACACCATATATTTT. This translates into CASSPTGNSGNTIYF.

The V and J genes are TRBV5-1 and TRBJ1-2; 7 bases line up with TRBD1. The V segment lost 0 bases and the J segment 3 bases; nucleotides outside the gene matches: 5. Germline CDR1 is SGHRS and CDR2 is YFSETQ. This CDR3 contains 15 residues. The DNA of the CDR3 is TGCGCCAGCAGCTTGGGGGGACAGAGTCACTATGGCTACACCTTC. Its protein product is CASSLGGQSHYGYTF.

The chain joins TRBV6-2 or TRBV6-3 to TRBJ2-1, with 10 bases fitting TRBD2. Unmatched junction bases numbered 10, after V lost 0 bases and J lost 8 bases. The CDR3 covers 17 residues. Germline lookup yields CDR1 MNHEY and CDR2 SVGEGT. The CDR3 DNA reads as TGTGCCAGCAGTTACTCCCCTCTAGCGGGAGTTTTCGATGAGCAGTTCTTC. Its protein is CASSYSPLAGVFDEQFF.

The chain couples TRBV5-1 to TRBJ1-5; D is uncertain. Germline loops: CDR1 SGHRS, CDR2 YFSETQ. Trimming took off 4 bases at V and 0 bases at J, with 14 bases between the two ends. CDR3 length: 16 residues. CDR3 protein: CASSPDTRNSNQPQHF. The CDR3 nucleotides read TGCGCCAGCAGCCCAGATACACGAAATAGCAATCAGCCCCAGCATTTT.

The chain couples TRBV27 to TRBJ1-5; D is perhaps TRBD1 (5 bases). From germline, CDR1 is MNHEY and CDR2 SMNVEV (reference sequence). CDR3 length: 12 residues. The germline V and J ends were trimmed by 6 bases and 5 bases, with 8 bases remaining between them. The CDR3, as DNA: TGTGCCAGCAGGACACAGGATCAGCCCCAGCATTTT. Amino acid sequence: CASRTQDQPQHF.

The V and J genes are TRBV5-5 and TRBJ2-1; D call uncertain. CDR3 length: 14 amino acids. Trimming removed 2 bases from V and 4 bases from J, with 10 bases in between. Germline loops: CDR1 SGHKS, CDR2 YYEKEE (reference sequence). Written as DNA, the CDR3 is TGTGCCAGCAGCTTCCGTGTGGGATACAATGAGCAGTTCTTC. It codes for CASSFRVGYNEQFF.

The rearrangement links TRBV7-2 to TRBJ2-6; unclear D gene. The germline V and J ends were trimmed by 5 bases and 0 bases, with 14 bases remaining between them. Germline V gene data show CDR1 as SGHTA and CDR2 as FQGNSA. The CDR3 totals 17 residues. The CDR3 spells CASSPQTHSSGANVLTF. The CDR3 DNA sequence: TGTGCCAGCAGCCCTCAGACTCATAGCTCTGGGGCCAACGTCCTGACTTTC.

The genes are TRBV7-3 and TRBJ2-6; no firm D call. The CDR3 spans 13 residues. V lost 5 bases and J lost 1, with 3 bases in between. Germline CDR1 is SGHTA and CDR2 is FQGTGA. DNA for the CDR3: TGTGCCAGCAGCCGATCTGGGGCCAACGTCCTGACTTTC. Its translation is CASSRSGANVLTF.

This clone was seen once. The gene calls are TRBV30 and TRBJ1-1; D gene unclear. The CDR3 covers 12 residues. V gave up 4 bases and J gave up 3 bases, with 9 bases separating them. Germline CDR1 and CDR2: GTSNPN and SVGIG (reference sequence). The CDR3: CAWTPYDTEAFF. In DNA form, the CDR3 reads TGTGCCTGGACTCCCTACGACACTGAAGCTTTCTTT.

This sequence joins TRBV4-2 and TRBJ2-7; 11 bases line up with TRBD1. Germline CDR1 and CDR2: LGHNA and YNFKEQ. The CDR3 length is 14 residues. With 5 bases clipped from V and 4 bases from J, the junction kept 4 bases outside the gene matches. The CDR3 is CASSKGQGGYEQYF. The CDR3 nucleotides read TGTGCCAGCAGCAAGGGACAGGGGGGGTACGAGCAGTACTTC.

This rearrangement joins TRBV28 to TRBJ1-2; 10 bases line up with TRBD1. This CDR3 is 14 amino acids long. V lost 2 bases and J lost 8; bases outside the gene matches: 5. Germline assignment: CDR1 MDHEN and CDR2 SYDVKM. CDR3 amino acids: CASSLPDRGRGYTF. The CDR3 DNA sequence: TGTGCCAGCAGTTTACCAGACAGGGGGCGCGGCTACACCTTC.